Listed below are T cell receptor beta chains from one sample, sequenced in a study of patients and donors after allogeneic stem cell transplantation. MiXCR, applied by TCRdb to the RT-PCR reads, yields one record per CDR3 protein. Of about 160,000 distinct CDR3 sequences listed, approximately 28% are singletons. Material for sequencing was blood, either unsorted or a sorted T cell fraction (not recorded which). These receptors came from a human donor who was either an allogeneic HSCT recipient or a stem cell or donor lymphocyte infusion donor (not recorded which). It is not recorded whose cells these are; they may come from a transplant donor. The CDR3 runs from the conserved cysteine through the conserved F or W. A D gene is named only where the DNA matches it firmly. For some rows the clone size is stated as once, few or many, or as a class when expanded; others skip it.

abundance	j_gene	d_gene	v_gene	CDR3aa	CDR3nt
-	TRBJ2-1	-	TRBV20-1	CSANYRDSLLENEQFF	TGCAGTGCTAATTACCGGGACTCACTTTTGGAAAATGAGCAGTTCTTC
-	TRBJ1-6	-	TRBV6-2/TRBV6-3	CASSYSAGSTNSPLHF	TGTGCCAGCAGTTACTCCGCAGGGAGTACGAATTCACCCCTCCACTTT
few	TRBJ2-7	-	TRBV28	CASSRWRPREQYF	TGTGCCAGCAGCCGTTGGCGCCCGCGGGAGCAGTACTTC
-	TRBJ2-7	-	TRBV29-1	CSVGRMQGEQYF	TGCAGCGTTGGCAGAATGCAGGGCGAGCAGTACTTC
few	TRBJ1-5	-	TRBV12-3/TRBV12-4	CASSQNRGKPQHF	TGTGCCAGCAGTCAGAACCGGGGTAAGCCCCAGCATTTT
-	TRBJ2-7	TRBD2	TRBV5-1	CASSPPIAGEANYEQYF	TGCGCCAGCAGCCCTCCTATAGCGGGAGAGGCTAACTACGAGCAGTACTTC
-	TRBJ2-1	-	TRBV10-3	CAILGGSDEQFF	TGTGCCATCCTTGGTGGTTCCGATGAGCAGTTCTTC
few	TRBJ2-1	-	TRBV7-2	CASGLVGNEQFF	TGTGCCAGCGGGCTAGTAGGCAATGAGCAGTTCTTC
-	TRBJ2-3	TRBD2	TRBV5-1	CASSGGVLTDTQYF	TGCGCCAGCAGCGGGGGGGTCCTCACAGATACGCAGTATTTT
-	TRBJ2-7	TRBD1	TRBV27	CASARDRAYEQYF	TGTGCCAGCGCCCGGGACAGGGCGTACGAGCAGTACTTC
few	TRBJ2-1	TRBD2	TRBV6-2/TRBV6-3	CASSYSRREYNEQFF	TGTGCCAGCAGTTACTCTCGGCGGGAGTACAATGAGCAGTTCTTC
few	TRBJ2-3	TRBD1	TRBV20-1	CSASTLTGRLTDTQYF	TGCAGTGCTAGTACCCTGACAGGGCGTTTAACAGATACGCAGTATTTT
few	TRBJ1-5	-	TRBV6-5	CASSYSRNQPQHF	TGTGCCAGCAGTTACTCGAGGAATCAGCCCCAGCATTTT
few	TRBJ1-4	-	TRBV6-5	CASSSSVGGDYEKLFF	TGTGCCAGCAGTAGCTCCGTGGGGGGGGATTACGAAAAACTGTTTTTT
-	TRBJ2-1	-	TRBV4-1	CASSQEHRLPPFF	TGCGCCAGCAGCCAAGAACACCGATTGCCCCCGTTCTTC
-	TRBJ1-2	-	TRBV20-1	CSASHFRRGYGYTF	TGCAGTGCTAGTCATTTTCGGCGGGGCTATGGCTACACCTTC
-	TRBJ1-1	TRBD1	TRBV3-1	CASSQDQGEGAFF	TGTGCCAGCAGCCAAGATCAGGGGGAGGGAGCTTTCTTT
once	TRBJ1-2	TRBD1	TRBV3-1	CASSQEWDSPGGYGYTF	TGTGCCAGCAGCCAAGAGTGGGACAGTCCAGGAGGCTATGGCTACACCTTC
-	TRBJ1-2	TRBD1	TRBV19	CASSTRGQAYMTTGGYTF	TGTGCCAGTAGTACCCGGGGACAGGCGTATATGACTACGGGGGGCTACACCTTC
-	TRBJ2-7	TRBD1	TRBV10-3	CAIGWDRTYEQYF	TGTGCCATCGGATGGGACAGGACCTACGAGCAGTACTTC
few	TRBJ2-5	-	TRBV9	CASSSGGPGETQYF	TGTGCCAGCAGCTCCGGAGGGCCCGGAGAGACCCAGTACTTC
-	TRBJ2-4	TRBD2	TRBV11-2	CASSLVPWLAETKNIQYF	TGTGCCAGCAGCTTAGTCCCTTGGCTAGCGGAGACCAAAAACATTCAGTACTTC
-	TRBJ2-3	TRBD1	TRBV5-1	CASSSGTAGDTQYF	TGCGCCAGCAGCTCCGGGACAGCAGGCGATACGCAGTATTTT
once	TRBJ1-2	-	TRBV7-9	CASSSFYGYTF	TGTGCCAGCAGCTCCTTCTATGGCTACACCTTC
-	TRBJ2-1	TRBD2	TRBV27	CASSSHPLTSGRDNEQFF	TGTGCCAGCAGTTCCCACCCGTTGACTAGCGGGAGGGATAATGAGCAGTTCTTC
-	TRBJ2-1	-	TRBV6-5	CASSYGPRRGDEQFF	TGTGCCAGCAGTTACGGGCCCCGCAGGGGGGATGAGCAGTTCTTC
-	TRBJ2-5	-	TRBV7-2	CASSLAGGTDYQETQYF	TGTGCCAGCAGCTTAGCTGGGGGGACAGATTACCAAGAGACCCAGTACTTC
-	TRBJ1-3	-	TRBV19	CASRPDDLENTIYF	TGTGCCAGTCGCCCGGATGATCTGGAAAACACCATATATTTT
-	TRBJ2-1	-	TRBV7-7	CASSLVFTSAIDEQFF	TGTGCTAGCAGCTTAGTCTTCACCTCCGCTATCGATGAGCAGTTCTTC
-	TRBJ2-7	-	TRBV6-5	CASTGPGAREQYF	TGTGCCAGCACGGGACCGGGGGCTCGAGAGCAGTACTTC
-	TRBJ2-7	TRBD2	TRBV4-3	CASSQSYLGTSLYEQYF	TGCGCCAGCAGCCAATCCTACCTCGGGACTAGCCTTTACGAGCAGTACTTC
-	TRBJ2-2	TRBD2	TRBV5-6	CASSRWTSGKNTGELFF	TGTGCCAGCAGCCGTTGGACTAGCGGGAAGAACACCGGGGAGCTGTTTTTT
-	TRBJ2-7	-	TRBV28	CASTSGGGQTYEQYF	TGTGCCAGCACCTCAGGGGGGGGACAAACCTACGAGCAGTACTTC
-	TRBJ2-5	-	TRBV3-1	CASSQDAGLETQYF	TGTGCCAGCAGCCAAGACGCAGGGTTGGAGACCCAGTACTTC
few	TRBJ2-1	-	TRBV12-5	CASGLDLRDVLFF	TGTGCTAGTGGTTTGGACCTCCGGGACGTACTGTTCTTC
few	TRBJ2-7	TRBD1	TRBV27	CASTPTWDSYYEQYF	TGTGCCAGCACCCCAACTTGGGACAGCTATTACGAGCAGTACTTC
-	TRBJ2-7	-	TRBV28	CASSVVGRSNEQYF	TGTGCCAGCAGTGTTGTGGGACGCTCGAACGAGCAGTACTTC
few	TRBJ1-5	-	TRBV4-2	CASSQERQTIRNQPQHF	TGTGCCAGCAGCCAAGAAAGACAGACAATACGCAATCAGCCCCAGCATTTT
-	TRBJ2-5	-	TRBV4-3	CASSQERGAENNLAETQYF	TGCGCCAGCAGCCAAGAACGAGGGGCGGAGAACAACTTGGCGGAGACCCAGTACTTC
-	TRBJ2-1	-	TRBV3-1	CASSHTGTGNEQFF	TGTGCCAGCAGCCACACTGGGACTGGCAATGAGCAGTTCTTC
few	TRBJ2-5	-	TRBV5-6	CASSGSDQETQYF	TGTGCCAGCAGCGGCTCGGACCAAGAGACCCAGTACTTC
few	TRBJ1-6	-	TRBV14	CARPAYNSPLHF	TGTGCCAGGCCTGCCTATAATTCACCCCTCCACTTT
few	TRBJ1-3	-	TRBV20-1	CSASSPGRLSSGNTIYF	TGCAGTGCTAGTTCCCCCGGACGGCTCTCTAGTGGAAACACCATATATTTT
-	TRBJ2-3	TRBD2	TRBV28	CASRETSGSPHF	TGTGCCAGCAGAGAGACTAGCGGGAGTCCGCATTTT
-	TRBJ2-5	-	TRBV24-1	CATSDFYQETQYF	TGTGCCACCAGTGATTTCTACCAAGAGACCCAGTACTTC
few	TRBJ1-3	TRBD1	TRBV5-1	CASSLTTGSSGNTIYF	TGCGCCAGCAGCTTAACGACAGGGTCATCTGGAAACACCATATATTTT
few	TRBJ1-6	TRBD1	TRBV2	CASSGRTGGNSPLHF	TGTGCCAGCAGTGGGAGGACAGGCGGGAATTCACCCCTCCACTTT
few	TRBJ2-3	-	TRBV6-2/TRBV6-3	CASSYWGFRTDTQYF	TGTGCCAGCAGTTACTGGGGGTTCCGCACAGATACGCAGTATTTT
once	TRBJ2-2	TRBD2	TRBV7-2	CASSFLAGTNTGELFF	TGTGCCAGCAGCTTCTTAGCGGGAACGAACACCGGGGAGCTGTTTTTT
-	TRBJ1-4	-	TRBV12-3/TRBV12-4	CASSRVLGHLNEKLFF	TGTGCCAGCAGTAGAGTTCTAGGTCACCTCAATGAAAAACTGTTTTTT
-	TRBJ2-1	-	TRBV13	CASSPPTVNEQFF	TGTGCCAGCAGCCCCCCGACAGTCAATGAGCAGTTCTTC